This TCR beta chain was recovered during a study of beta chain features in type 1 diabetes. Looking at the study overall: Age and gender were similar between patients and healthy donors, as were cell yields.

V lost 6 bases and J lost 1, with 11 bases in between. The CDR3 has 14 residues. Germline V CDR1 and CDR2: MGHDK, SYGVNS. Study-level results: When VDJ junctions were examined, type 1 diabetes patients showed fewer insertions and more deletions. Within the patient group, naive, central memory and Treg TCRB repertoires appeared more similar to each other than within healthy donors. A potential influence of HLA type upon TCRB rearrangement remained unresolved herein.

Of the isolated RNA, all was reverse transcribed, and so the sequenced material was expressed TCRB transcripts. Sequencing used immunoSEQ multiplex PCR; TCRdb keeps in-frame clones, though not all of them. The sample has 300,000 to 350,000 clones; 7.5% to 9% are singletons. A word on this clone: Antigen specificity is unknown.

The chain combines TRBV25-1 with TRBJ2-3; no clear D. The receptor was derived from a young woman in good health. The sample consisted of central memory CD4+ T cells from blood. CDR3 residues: CASSLSSGTDTQYF. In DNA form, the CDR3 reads TGTGCCAGCAGCCTGTCTTCGGGCACAGATACGCAGTATTTT.